This T cell receptor (beta chain) was recovered during a study of a mutant IDH1 vaccine in newly diagnosed glioma. For the study at large: Patients were given eight vaccinations, scheduled in weeks 1, 3, 5, 7, 11, 15, 19 and 23. Investigators started vaccination 4-6 weeks after radiotherapy alone, or with temozolomide cycles. Overall study findings and caveats: Variations in leading peripheral T cell clonotypes appeared to have no connection with pseudoprogression.

The CDR3 covers 19 residues. Looked up from germline, CDR1 is SGHRS and CDR2 is YFSETQ. V lost 1 base, J lost 12 bases, and 32 bases lay in between. TCRdb's table, derived via immunoSEQ multiplex PCR, lists solely in-frame clones and lacks some. The sample records tens of thousands of clones, approximately 85% being singletons. As regards this clone: Its antigen is not identified.

Time point meaning: week 23, last vaccination. Every single dose of the vaccine, 300 ug of mutant IDH1 20-mer peptide, came with topical imiquimod. The rearrangement uses TRBV5-1 and TRBJ2-1; tentatively, D is TRBD2 (6 bases). The clonotype originates from a woman between 45 and 65 years old with glioma. Here the sequenced sample was PBMCs, taken from a glioma patient whose treatment included an IDH1 peptide vaccine. This chain's CDR3 is CASSLSRRFHGLPEGRQFF. In DNA form, the CDR3 reads TGCGCCAGCAGCTTGAGCCGACGCTTTCATGGACTACCGGAGGGGCGGCAGTTCTTC.